A single sample gave rise to the 10 T cell receptor beta chains below, sequenced in a study of T cell responses to AZD1222 COVID-19 vaccine. Sequenced by immunoSEQ multiplex PCR; TCRdb stores in-frame clones only, minus some. This table holds roughly 100,000 clones, 82% found once. The sample in question was peripheral blood, obtained on day 0 of AZD1222 vaccination. These receptors originate from an adult in good health.

In the case of this clone: Additional DNA sequences in this sample encode the identical CDR3. The J gene is TRBJ2-3, the V gene TRBV7-3, with D perhaps TRBD2 (5 bases). Per germline, CDR1 SGHTA and CDR2 FQGTGA. Between the trimmed V and J ends, which lost 1 base and 4 bases, there was a span of 6 bases. CDR3 length: 13 residues. The CDR3 region has the DNA TGTGCCAGCAGCTTAAGTAGCGCAGATACGCAGTATTTT. This translates into CASSLSSADTQYF.

CDR3 sequence reads: CARSPGDRGLISPVEQYF. In nucleotides, the CDR3 is TGTGCCAGAAGCCCGGGGGACAGGGGCCTTATTTCTCCGGTAGAGCAGTACTTC. The rearrangement uses TRBV5-3 and TRBJ2-7; 10 nucleotides agree with TRBD1. TRBV5-3 is annotated as an ORF whose role is uncertain. CDR3 length: 18 amino acids. Losses at the gene ends were 4 bases for V and 7 bases for J; bases not matched to a gene: 20.

The sample holds a few counts of this clone. CDR3 in amino acids: CASSQDAGGRKTEAFF. In DNA form, the CDR3 reads TGCGCCAGCAGCCAAGATGCCGGGGGAAGGAAGACTGAAGCTTTCTTT. The chain has TRBV4-3 and TRBJ1-1; possibly TRBD1 for D (5 bases). The germline gives CDR1 LGHNA, CDR2 YSLEER. The CDR3 is 16 residues long. The V and J ends lost 0 bases and 5 bases respectively, with 16 bases between them.

This sequence joins TRBV19 and TRBJ2-1, with TRBD2 matching 11 bases. CDR3 length: 15 amino acids. Germline-derived CDR1 and CDR2 are LNHDA and SQIVND (reference sequence). Unmatched junction bases numbered 7, after V lost 7 bases and J lost 5 bases. The CDR3 region is CASTSSGGSNNEQFF. CDR3 DNA sequence: TGTGCCAGTACCTCTAGCGGGGGGTCGAACAATGAGCAGTTCTTC.

The chain uses TRBV7-9 and TRBJ2-7; D is possibly TRBD2 (7 bases). Germline V lookup: CDR1 SEHNR, CDR2 FQNEAQ (reference sequence). V was trimmed by 0 bases and J by 2 bases, leaving 8 bases between them. This CDR3 comprises 14 residues. The CDR3, as DNA: TGTGCCAGCAGCTTAGCGGGGGGGCCCTACGAGCAGTACTTC. The encoded protein is CASSLAGGPYEQYF. The variable domain in full, completed from reference TRBV7-9 and TRBJ2-7, reads DTGVSQNPRHKITKRGQNVTFRCDPISEHNRLYWYRQTLGQGPEFLTYFQNEAQLEKSRLLSDRFSAERPKGSFSTLEIQRTEQGDSAMYLCASSLAGGPYEQYFGPGTRLTVT.

This clone appeared a few times. The genes are TRBV7-9 and TRBJ2-1, with TRBD2 as a possible D gene (5 bases). CDR1 is SEHNR and CDR2 is FQNEAQ in the germline V gene (reference sequence). The CDR3 has 18 amino acids. Trimming pared 5 bases from V and 0 bases from J, leaving 20 bases between. The CDR3 coding sequence is TGTGCCAGCAGCCGATGGAGGACCTACTCGAGCTCCTACAATGAGCAGTTCTTC. It encodes CASSRWRTYSSSYNEQFF.

This clone showed up just a few times. The CDR3 nucleotides read TGCGCCAGCAGTGATCGTAGCGGGGGGTACGGCGAGCAGTACTTC. Protein sequence: CASSDRSGGYGEQYF. The chain joins TRBV10-2 to TRBJ2-7, with TRBD2 matching 10 bases. Germline CDR1 reads WSHSY; CDR2 reads SAAADI. Unmatched junction bases numbered 8, after V lost 3 bases and J lost 6 bases. The CDR3 consists of 15 residues.

This clone has only one observation. The chain is built from TRBV5-4 and TRBJ2-1; a weak D match, TRBD1 (6 bases). Germline assignment: CDR1 SGHNT and CDR2 YYREEE (reference sequence). The ends were cut back, 4 bases at V and 8 bases at J, with 31 bases in the middle. The CDR3 contains 19 residues. The CDR3 sequence is CASSRDMRSGMGFYDEQFF. The CDR3 DNA reads as TGTGCCAGCAGCAGGGACATGCGCTCTGGTATGGGGTTTTATGATGAGCAGTTCTTC.

This clone came up a few times. The J gene is TRBJ1-5, the V gene TRBV6-6; 7 positions match TRBD1. This CDR3 is 14 amino acids long. Germline CDR1 is MNHNY and CDR2 is SVGAGI (reference sequence). V dropped 3 bases and J dropped 4; count of bases not matched to a gene: 3. CDR3 bases: TGTGCCAGCAGTTATGGGACAGAAAATCAGCCCCAGCATTTT. Its translation is CASSYGTENQPQHF.

This sequence joins TRBV27 and TRBJ1-1; D remains ambiguous. CDR1 is MNHEY, CDR2 SMNVEV, per germline (reference sequence). The CDR3 is 15 amino acids. The ends were cut back, 5 bases at V and 4 bases at J, with 17 bases in the middle. CDR3 bases: TGTGCCAGCAGTCCCAGGTGGGGTTTGGGCACTGAAGCTTTCTTT. Its protein is CASSPRWGLGTEAFF.